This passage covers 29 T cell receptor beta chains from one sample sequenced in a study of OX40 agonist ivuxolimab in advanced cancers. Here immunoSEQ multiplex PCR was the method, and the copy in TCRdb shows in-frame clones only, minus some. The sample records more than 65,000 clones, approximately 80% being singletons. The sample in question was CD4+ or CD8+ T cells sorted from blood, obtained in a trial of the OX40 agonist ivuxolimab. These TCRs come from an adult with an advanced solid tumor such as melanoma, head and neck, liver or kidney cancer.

CDR3 residues: CASSSPENSPLHF. CDR3 coding DNA: TGTGCCAGCAGTTCGCCGGAGAATTCACCCCTCCACTTT. The genes are TRBV6-5 and TRBJ1-6; no clear D. V lost 4 bases, J lost 7 bases, and 8 bases lay in between. The CDR3 spans 13 residues. Germline V lookup: CDR1 MNHEY, CDR2 SVGAGI.

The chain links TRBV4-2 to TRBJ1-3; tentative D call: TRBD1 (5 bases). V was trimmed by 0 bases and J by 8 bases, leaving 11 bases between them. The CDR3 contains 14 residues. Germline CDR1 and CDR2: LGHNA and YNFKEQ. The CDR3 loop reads CASSQDGRADTIYF. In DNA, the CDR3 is TGTGCCAGCAGCCAAGATGGCAGGGCGGACACCATATATTTT.

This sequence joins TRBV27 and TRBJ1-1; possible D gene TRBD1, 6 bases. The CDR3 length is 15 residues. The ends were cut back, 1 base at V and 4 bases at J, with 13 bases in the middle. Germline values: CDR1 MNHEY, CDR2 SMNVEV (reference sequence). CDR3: CASSLLGGVVTEAFF. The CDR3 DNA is TGTGCCAGCAGTTTATTAGGGGGGGTTGTCACTGAAGCTTTCTTT.

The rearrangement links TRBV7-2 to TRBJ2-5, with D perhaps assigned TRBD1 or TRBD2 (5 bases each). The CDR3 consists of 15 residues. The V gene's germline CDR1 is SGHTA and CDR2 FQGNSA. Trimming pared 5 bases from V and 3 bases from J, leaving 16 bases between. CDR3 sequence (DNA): TGTGCCAGCAGCATGTACGGGACCCACGAAGAGACCCAGTACTTC. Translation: CASSMYGTHEETQYF.

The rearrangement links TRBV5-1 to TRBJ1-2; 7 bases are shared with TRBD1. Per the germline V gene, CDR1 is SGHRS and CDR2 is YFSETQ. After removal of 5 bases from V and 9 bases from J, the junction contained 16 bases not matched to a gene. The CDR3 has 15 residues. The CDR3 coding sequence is TGCGCCAGCAGTTCTATACAGGGGACTCCTCCTAGCTACACCTTC. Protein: CASSSIQGTPPSYTF.

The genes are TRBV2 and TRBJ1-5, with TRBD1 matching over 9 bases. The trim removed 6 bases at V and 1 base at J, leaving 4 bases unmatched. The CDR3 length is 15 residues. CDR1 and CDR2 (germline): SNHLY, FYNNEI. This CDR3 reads CASSVQGASNQPQHF. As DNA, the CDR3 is TGTGCCAGCAGCGTACAGGGGGCGAGCAATCAGCCCCAGCATTTT.

CDR3 loop: CASSELAVTGYTF. The CDR3 DNA sequence: TGTGCCAGCAGTGAATTGGCAGTAACGGGCTACACCTTC. The V gene is TRBV6-1, the J gene TRBJ1-2; D is ambiguous. CDR1 MNHNS and CDR2 SASEGT come from the germline V gene. The CDR3 runs 13 residues. V lost 2 bases, J lost 8 bases, and 12 bases lay in between.

The CDR3 reads CASSFRGNNEQFF. In nucleotides, the CDR3 is TGTGCCAGCAGCTTTAGGGGAAACAATGAGCAGTTCTTC. The rearrangement links TRBV5-6 to TRBJ2-1; TRBD1 is a possible D gene (5 bases). V was pared by 2 bases and J by 5 bases, with 8 bases between. Germline V lookup: CDR1 SGHDT, CDR2 YYEEEE. There are 13 residues in the CDR3.

In DNA, the CDR3 is TGTGCCAGCAGGCACAGGGGGGGCACAGATACGCAGTATTTT. The encoded protein is CASRHRGGTDTQYF. The gene calls are TRBV6-1 and TRBJ2-3, with 8 bases matching TRBD1. The CDR3 length is 14 residues. Germline assignment: CDR1 MNHNS and CDR2 SASEGT. V lost 6 bases, J lost 1 base, and 3 bases stayed unmatched.

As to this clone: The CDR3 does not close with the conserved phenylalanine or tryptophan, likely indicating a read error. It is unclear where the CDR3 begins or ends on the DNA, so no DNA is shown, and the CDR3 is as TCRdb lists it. The CDR3 reads CASSQGQGIV. The chain carries TRBV4-1 and TRBJ1-5; the table names TRBD1, a call not compared with the DNA. Per the germline V gene, CDR1 is MGHRA and CDR2 is YSYEKL. The CDR3 has 10 residues if both end residues are counted.

The CDR3 DNA is TGTGCCAGCAGTGCTGGACGGCGGGGGGGCGGCGCAGATACGCAGTATTTT. Residues: CASSAGRRGGGADTQYF. The chain employs TRBV6-1 and TRBJ2-3; 9 nucleotides align to TRBD2. Germline V gene data show CDR1 as MNHNS and CDR2 as SASEGT. The ends lost 4 bases at V and 4 bases at J; junction bases unmatched: 12. There are 17 residues in the CDR3.

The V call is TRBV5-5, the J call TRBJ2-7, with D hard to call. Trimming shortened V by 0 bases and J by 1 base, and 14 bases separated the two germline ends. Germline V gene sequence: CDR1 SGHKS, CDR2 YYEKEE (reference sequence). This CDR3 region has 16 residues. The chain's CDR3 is CASSLEYSAVSYEQYF. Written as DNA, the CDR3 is TGTGCCAGCAGCTTGGAATATTCGGCGGTATCCTACGAGCAGTACTTC.

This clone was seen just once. The CDR3 DNA reads as TGCGCCAGCAGCCGGCTCTCGGGAGGCGACTATGGCTACACCTTC. Protein product: CASSRLSGGDYGYTF. The chain has TRBV4-1 and TRBJ1-2; D unclear. This CDR3 contains 15 residues. The germline V gene has CDR1 MGHRA and CDR2 YSYEKL. V gave up 4 bases and J gave up 3 bases, with 15 bases separating them.

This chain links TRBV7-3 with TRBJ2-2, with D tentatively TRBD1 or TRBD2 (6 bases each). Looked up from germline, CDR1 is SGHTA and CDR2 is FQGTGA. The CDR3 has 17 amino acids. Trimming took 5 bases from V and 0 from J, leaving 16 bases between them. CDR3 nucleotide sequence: TGTGCCAGCAGCCCTCCCGGAGGGGGGCCGAACACCGGGGAGCTGTTTTTT. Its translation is CASSPPGGGPNTGELFF.

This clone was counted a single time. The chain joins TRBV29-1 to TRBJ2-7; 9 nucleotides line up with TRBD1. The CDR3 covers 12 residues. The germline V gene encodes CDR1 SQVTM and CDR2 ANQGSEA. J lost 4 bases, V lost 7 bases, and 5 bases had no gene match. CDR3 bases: TGCAGCGCTGGGACAGGGAAATACGAGCAGTACTTC. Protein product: CSAGTGKYEQYF.

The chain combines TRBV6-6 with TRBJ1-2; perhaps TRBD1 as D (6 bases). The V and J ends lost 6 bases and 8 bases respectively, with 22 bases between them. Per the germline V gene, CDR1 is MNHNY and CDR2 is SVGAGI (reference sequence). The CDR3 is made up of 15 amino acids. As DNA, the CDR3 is TGTGCCAGCAGGCGTACACAGGGAATGTTCGAGGGCTACACCTTC. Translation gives CASRRTQGMFEGYTF.

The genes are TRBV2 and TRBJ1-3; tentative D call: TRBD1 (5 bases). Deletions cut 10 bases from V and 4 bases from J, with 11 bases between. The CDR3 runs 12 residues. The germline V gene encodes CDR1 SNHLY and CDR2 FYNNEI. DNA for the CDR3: TGTGCCACAGGGTTAGCCGGAAACACCATATATTTT. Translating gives CATGLAGNTIYF.

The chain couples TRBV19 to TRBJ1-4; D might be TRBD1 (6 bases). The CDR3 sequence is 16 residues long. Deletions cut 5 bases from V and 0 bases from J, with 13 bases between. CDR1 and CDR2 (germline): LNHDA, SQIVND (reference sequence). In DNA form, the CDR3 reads TGTGCCAGTAGTTCGGCAGGGGAGGCAACTAATGAAAAACTGTTTTTT. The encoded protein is CASSSAGEATNEKLFF.

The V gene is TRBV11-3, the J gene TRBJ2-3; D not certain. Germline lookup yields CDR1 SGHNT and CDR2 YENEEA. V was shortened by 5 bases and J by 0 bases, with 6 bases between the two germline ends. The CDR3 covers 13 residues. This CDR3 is CASSVRSTDTQYF. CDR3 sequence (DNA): TGTGCCAGCAGCGTCCGTAGCACAGATACGCAGTATTTT.

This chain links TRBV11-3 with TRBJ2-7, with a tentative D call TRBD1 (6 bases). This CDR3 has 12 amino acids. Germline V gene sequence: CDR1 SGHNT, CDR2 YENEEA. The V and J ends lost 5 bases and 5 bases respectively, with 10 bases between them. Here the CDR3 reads CASSQGSNEQYF. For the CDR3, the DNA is TGTGCCAGCAGCCAGGGGTCTAACGAGCAGTACTTC.

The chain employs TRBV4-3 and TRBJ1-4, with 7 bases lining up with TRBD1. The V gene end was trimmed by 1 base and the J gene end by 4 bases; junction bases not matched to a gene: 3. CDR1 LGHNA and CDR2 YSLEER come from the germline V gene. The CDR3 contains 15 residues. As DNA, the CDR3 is TGCGCCAGCAGCCAAGCCGACAGGGATAATGAAAAACTGTTTTTT. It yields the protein CASSQADRDNEKLFF.

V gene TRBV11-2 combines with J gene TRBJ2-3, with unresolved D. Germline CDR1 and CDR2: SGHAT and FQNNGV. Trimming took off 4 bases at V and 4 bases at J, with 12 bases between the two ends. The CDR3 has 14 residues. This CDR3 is CASSSRTFADTQYF. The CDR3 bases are TGTGCCAGCAGCTCCCGCACGTTCGCAGATACGCAGTATTTT.

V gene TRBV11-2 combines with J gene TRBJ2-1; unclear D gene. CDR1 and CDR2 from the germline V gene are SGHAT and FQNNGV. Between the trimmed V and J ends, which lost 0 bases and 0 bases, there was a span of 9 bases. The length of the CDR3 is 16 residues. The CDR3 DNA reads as TGTGCCAGCAGCTTAGAGCGACTTAGCTCCTACAATGAGCAGTTCTTC. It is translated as CASSLERLSSYNEQFF.

The CDR3 is CASSLQGSYEQYF. CDR3 bases: TGTGCCAGCTCACTTCAGGGGAGCTACGAGCAGTACTTC. This chain links TRBV18 with TRBJ2-7; maybe TRBD1 (6 bases). The CDR3 runs to 13 residues. V was shortened by 4 bases and J by 3 bases, with 10 bases between the two germline ends. Germline V gene lookup returns CDR1 KGHSH and CDR2 LQKENI.

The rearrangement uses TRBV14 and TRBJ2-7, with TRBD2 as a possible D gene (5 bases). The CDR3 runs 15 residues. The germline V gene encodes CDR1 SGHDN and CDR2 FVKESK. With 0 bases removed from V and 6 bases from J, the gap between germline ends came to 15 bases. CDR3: CASSQDREPWGEQYF. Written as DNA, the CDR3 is TGTGCCAGCAGCCAAGATCGGGAACCGTGGGGCGAGCAGTACTTC.

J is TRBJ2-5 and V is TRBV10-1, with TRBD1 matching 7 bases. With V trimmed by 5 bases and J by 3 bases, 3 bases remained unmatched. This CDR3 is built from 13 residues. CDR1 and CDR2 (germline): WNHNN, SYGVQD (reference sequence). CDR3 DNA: TGCGCCAGCAGTAGGGACAGTGAAGAGACCCAGTACTTC. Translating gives CASSRDSEETQYF.

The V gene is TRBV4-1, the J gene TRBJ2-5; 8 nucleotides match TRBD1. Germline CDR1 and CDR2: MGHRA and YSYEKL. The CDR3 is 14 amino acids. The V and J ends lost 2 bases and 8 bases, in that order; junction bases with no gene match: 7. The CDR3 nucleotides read TGCGCCAGCAGCCAAAGTCCCAGGGGGCGAACCCAGTACTTC. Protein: CASSQSPRGRTQYF.

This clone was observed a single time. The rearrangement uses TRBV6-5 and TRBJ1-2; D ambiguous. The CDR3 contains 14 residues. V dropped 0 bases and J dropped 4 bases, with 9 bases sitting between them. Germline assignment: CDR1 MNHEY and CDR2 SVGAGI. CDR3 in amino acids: CASSYSDRSYGYTF. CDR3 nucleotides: TGTGCCAGCAGTTACTCTGACCGGTCCTATGGCTACACCTTC.

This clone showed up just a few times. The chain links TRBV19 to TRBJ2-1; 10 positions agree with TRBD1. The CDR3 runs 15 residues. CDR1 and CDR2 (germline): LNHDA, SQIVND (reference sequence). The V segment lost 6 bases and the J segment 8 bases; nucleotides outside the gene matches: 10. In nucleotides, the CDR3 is TGTGCCAGTAGGGGATTAGGACAGGGGGTTCATGAGCAGTTCTTC. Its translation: CASRGLGQGVHEQFF. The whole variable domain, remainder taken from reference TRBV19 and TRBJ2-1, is DGGITQSPKYLFRKEGQNVTLSCEQNLNHDAMYWYRQDPGQGLRLIYYSQIVNDFQKGDIAEGYSVSREKKESFPLTVTSAQKNPTAFYLCASRGLGQGVHEQFFGPGTRLTVL.